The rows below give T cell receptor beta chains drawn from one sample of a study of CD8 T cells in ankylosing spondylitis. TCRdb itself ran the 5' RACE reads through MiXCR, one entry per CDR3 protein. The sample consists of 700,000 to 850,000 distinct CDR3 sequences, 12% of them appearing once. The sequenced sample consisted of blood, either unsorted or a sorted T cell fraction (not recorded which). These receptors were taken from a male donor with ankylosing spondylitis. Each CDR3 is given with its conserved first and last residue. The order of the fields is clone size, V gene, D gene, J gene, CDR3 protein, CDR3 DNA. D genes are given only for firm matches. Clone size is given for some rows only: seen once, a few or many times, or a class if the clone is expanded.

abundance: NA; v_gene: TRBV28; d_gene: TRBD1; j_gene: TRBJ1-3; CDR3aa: CASRRTGENTIYF; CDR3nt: TGTGCCAGCAGGCGGACAGGGGAAAACACCATATATTTT
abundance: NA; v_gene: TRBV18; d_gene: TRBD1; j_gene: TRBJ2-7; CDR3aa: CASSRTGSNYEQYF; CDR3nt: TGTGCCAGCTCACGGACAGGATCAAACTACGAGCAGTACTTC
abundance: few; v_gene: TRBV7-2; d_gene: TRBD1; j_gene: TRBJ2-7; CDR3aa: CASSLRTGVGEQYF; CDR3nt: TGTGCCAGCAGCTTACGGACAGGGGTAGGCGAGCAGTACTTC
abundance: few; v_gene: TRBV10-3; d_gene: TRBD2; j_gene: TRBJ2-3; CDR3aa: CAISKASGTDTQYF; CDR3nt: TGTGCCATCAGTAAGGCTAGCGGGACAGATACGCAGTATTTT
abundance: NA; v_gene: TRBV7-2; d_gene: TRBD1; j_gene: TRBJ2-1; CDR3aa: CASSLRGQASEQFF; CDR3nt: TGTGCCAGCAGCTTACGGGGACAGGCCAGTGAGCAGTTCTTC
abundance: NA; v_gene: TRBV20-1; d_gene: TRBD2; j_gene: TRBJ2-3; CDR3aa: CCAAGTSGGGDSDTQYF; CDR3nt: TGCTGTGCTGCCGGGACTAGCGGGGGGGGTGACTCAGATACGCAGTATTTT
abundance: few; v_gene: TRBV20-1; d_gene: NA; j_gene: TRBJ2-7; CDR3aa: CSARGDFLSYEQYF; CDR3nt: TGCAGTGCTAGAGGGGACTTCCTCTCCTACGAGCAGTACTTC
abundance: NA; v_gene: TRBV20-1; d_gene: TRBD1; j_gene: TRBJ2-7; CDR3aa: CSARLDRGNYEQYF; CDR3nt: TGCAGTGCTAGATTGGACAGGGGGAACTACGAGCAGTACTTC
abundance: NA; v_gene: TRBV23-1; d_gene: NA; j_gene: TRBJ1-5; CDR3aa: CASSQTLAGFLYSNQPQHF; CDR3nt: TGCGCCAGCAGTCAAACTCTGGCAGGGTTCCTGTATAGCAATCAGCCCCAGCATTTT
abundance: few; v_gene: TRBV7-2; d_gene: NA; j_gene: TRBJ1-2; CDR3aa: CASSLYGASDGYTF; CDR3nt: TGTGCCAGCAGCTTATACGGGGCTAGCGATGGCTACACCTTC
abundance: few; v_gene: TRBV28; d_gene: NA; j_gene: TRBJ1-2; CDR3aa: CASTLRRVYGYTF; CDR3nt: TGTGCCAGCACCCTCCGAAGGGTCTATGGCTACACCTTC
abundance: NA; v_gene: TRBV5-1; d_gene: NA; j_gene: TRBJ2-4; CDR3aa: CASSLKGHIQYF; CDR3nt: TGCGCCAGCAGCTTGAAAGGACACATTCAGTACTTC
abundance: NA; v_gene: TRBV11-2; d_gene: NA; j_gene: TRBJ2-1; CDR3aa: CASSLGVSVLYNEQFF; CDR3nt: TGTGCCAGCAGCCTTGGGGTTAGCGTCCTCTACAATGAGCAGTTCTTC
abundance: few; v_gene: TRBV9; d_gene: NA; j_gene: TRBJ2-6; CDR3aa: CASSSVTGSGANVLTF; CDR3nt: TGTGCCAGCAGCTCGGTAACGGGATCTGGGGCCAACGTCCTGACTTTC
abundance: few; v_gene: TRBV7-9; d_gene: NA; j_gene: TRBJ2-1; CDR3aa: CASSLRTNEQFF; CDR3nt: TGTGCCAGCAGCTTACGTACCAATGAGCAGTTCTTC
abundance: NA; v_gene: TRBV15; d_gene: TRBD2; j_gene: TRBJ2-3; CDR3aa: CATSIPRGLAGMADTQYF; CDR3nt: TGTGCCACCAGCATCCCTCGCGGACTAGCGGGAATGGCAGATACGCAGTATTTT
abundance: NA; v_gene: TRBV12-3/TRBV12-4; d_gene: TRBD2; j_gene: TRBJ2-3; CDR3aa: CASSLARAGGDTQYF; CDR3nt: TGTGCCAGCAGTTTAGCGCGAGCGGGAGGGGATACGCAGTATTTT
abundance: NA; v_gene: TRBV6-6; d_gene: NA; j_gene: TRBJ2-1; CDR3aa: CASSENYNEQFF; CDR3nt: TGTGCCAGCAGTGAGAACTACAATGAGCAGTTCTTC
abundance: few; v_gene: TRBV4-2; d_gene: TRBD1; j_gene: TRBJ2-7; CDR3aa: CASSRQPGQTYEQYF; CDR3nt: TGTGCCAGCAGTCGTCAGCCGGGACAGACCTACGAGCAGTACTTC
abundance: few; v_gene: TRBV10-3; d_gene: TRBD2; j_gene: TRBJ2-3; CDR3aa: CAIRAGPNTDTQYF; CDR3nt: TGTGCCATCAGAGCGGGGCCCAACACAGATACGCAGTATTTT
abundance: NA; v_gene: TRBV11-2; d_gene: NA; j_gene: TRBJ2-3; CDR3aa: CASSLVSLSSGRLTDTQYF; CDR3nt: TGTGCCAGCAGCTTAGTTAGTTTGTCGAGCGGGCGGTTGACAGATACGCAGTATTTT
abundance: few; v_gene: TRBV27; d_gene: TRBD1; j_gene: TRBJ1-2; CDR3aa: CSTGGAGYGYTF; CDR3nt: TGTTCCACAGGGGGCGCCGGCTATGGCTACACCTTC
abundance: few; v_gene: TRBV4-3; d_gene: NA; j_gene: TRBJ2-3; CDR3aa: CASSQATGGSTDTQYF; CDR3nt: TGCGCCAGCAGCCAAGCGACAGGAGGTAGCACAGATACGCAGTATTTT
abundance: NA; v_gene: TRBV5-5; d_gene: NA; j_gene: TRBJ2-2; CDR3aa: CASSLRPTNTGELFF; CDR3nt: TGTGCCAGCAGCTTGAGGCCGACGAACACCGGGGAGCTGTTTTTT
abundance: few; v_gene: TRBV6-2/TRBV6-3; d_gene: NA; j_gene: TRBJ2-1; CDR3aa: CASSSRTSDEQFF; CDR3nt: TGTGCCAGCAGTTCCAGAACATCCGATGAGCAGTTCTTC
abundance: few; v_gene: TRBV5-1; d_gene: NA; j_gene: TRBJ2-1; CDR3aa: CASSTAPPSTSNEQFF; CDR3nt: TGCGCCAGCAGTACAGCGCCCCCTAGTACCTCCAATGAGCAGTTCTTC
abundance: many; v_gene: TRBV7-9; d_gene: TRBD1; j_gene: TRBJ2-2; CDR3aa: CASSFRTGSTGELFF; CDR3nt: TGTGCCAGCAGTTTCCGGACAGGGTCAACCGGGGAGCTGTTTTTT
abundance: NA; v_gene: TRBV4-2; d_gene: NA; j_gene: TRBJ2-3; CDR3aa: CASSQGMGTSTDTQYF; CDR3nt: TGTGCCAGCAGCCAAGGGATGGGGACTAGCACAGATACGCAGTATTTT
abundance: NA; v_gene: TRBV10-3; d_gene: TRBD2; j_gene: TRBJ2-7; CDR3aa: CAIRAGGYEQYF; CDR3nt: TGTGCCATCAGGGCGGGAGGTTACGAGCAGTACTTC
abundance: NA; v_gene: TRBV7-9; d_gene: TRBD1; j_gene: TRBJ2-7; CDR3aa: CASSRDRTNLLYF; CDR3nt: TGTGCCAGCAGCCGGGACAGGACTAACCTCCTTTACTTC
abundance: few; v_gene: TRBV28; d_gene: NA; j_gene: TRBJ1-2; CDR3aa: CASSLRAGFFTYGYTF; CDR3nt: TGTGCCAGCAGTTTAAGAGCAGGGTTCTTCACCTATGGCTACACCTTC
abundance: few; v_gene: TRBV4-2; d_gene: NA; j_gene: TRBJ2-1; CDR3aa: CASSQSSGFSYNEQFF; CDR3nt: TGTGCCAGCAGCCAATCGAGCGGGTTTTCCTACAATGAGCAGTTCTTC
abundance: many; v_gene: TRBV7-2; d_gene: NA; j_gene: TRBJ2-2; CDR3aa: CASSLVYTGELFF; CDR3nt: TGTGCCAGCAGCTTAGTATACACCGGGGAGCTGTTTTTT
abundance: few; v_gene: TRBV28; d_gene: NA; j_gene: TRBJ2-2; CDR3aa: CASSLPLGGRAELFF; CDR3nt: TGTGCCAGCAGTTTACCCCTCGGGGGGCGGGCGGAGCTGTTTTTT
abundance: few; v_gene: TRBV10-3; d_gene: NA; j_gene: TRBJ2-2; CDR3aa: CAINSEDSYTGELFF; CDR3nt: TGTGCCATCAACTCCGAGGACAGCTACACCGGGGAGCTGTTTTTT
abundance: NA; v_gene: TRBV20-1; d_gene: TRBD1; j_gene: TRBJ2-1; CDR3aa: CSASRDSSYNEQFF; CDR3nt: TGCAGTGCTAGTAGGGACAGCTCCTACAATGAGCAGTTCTTC
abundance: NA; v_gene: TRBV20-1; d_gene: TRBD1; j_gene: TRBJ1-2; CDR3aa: CSARGQSYYGYTF; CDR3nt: TGCAGTGCTAGGGGACAGTCATACTATGGCTACACCTTC
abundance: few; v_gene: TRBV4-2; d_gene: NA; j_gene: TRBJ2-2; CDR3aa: CASSPSGLNTGELFF; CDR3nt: TGTGCCAGCAGCCCCTCGGGACTCAACACCGGGGAGCTGTTTTTT
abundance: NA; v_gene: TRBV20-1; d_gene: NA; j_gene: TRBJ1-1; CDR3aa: CSARAPGGADTEAFF; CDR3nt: TGCAGTGCTAGGGCCCCTGGGGGAGCGGACACTGAAGCTTTCTTT
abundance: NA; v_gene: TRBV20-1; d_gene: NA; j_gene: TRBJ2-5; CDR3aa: CSAAGRGLGETQYF; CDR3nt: TGCAGTGCGGCGGGGCGCGGCCTAGGGGAGACCCAGTACTTC
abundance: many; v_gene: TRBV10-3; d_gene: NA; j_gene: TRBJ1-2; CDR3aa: CAISVARDYTF; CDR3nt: TGTGCCATCAGTGTCGCTCGGGACTACACCTTC